These 18 T cell receptor beta chains originate from one sample sequenced in a study of T cells in Graves' hyperthyroidism and ophthalmopathy (dated by TCRdb to about 2019). Library method: multiplex PCR. Sequenced on an Illumina HiSeq 2000. Amplification of TCR beta CDR3 regions was carried out from RNA transcripts. For the first round of RT-PCR on the TCR CDR3, the HTBI primer set was used together with the Qiagen OneStep RT-PCR kit. TCRdb reran the public reads through fastp at Q25 and MiXCR, keeping productive beta chains. Each record represents a unique CDR3 protein, reported with the most common genes and DNA among its rows. Present in this sample are hundreds of thousands of distinct CDR3 sequences, around 40% of which were seen just once. The ten most abundant clones make up roughly 31% of the sample. What was sequenced was blood. The receptors were gathered from a woman between 40 and 55 years old with Graves' hyperthyroidism.

This clonotype was counted once. The chain employs TRBV5-1 and TRBJ1-4; 7 nucleotides match TRBD1. Losses at the gene ends were 1 base for V and 4 bases for J; bases not matched to a gene: 7. Germline V gene data show CDR1 as SGHRS and CDR2 as YFSETQ. The CDR3 runs to 16 residues. CDR3 coding DNA: TGCGCCAGCAGCTTGTTTGCAGGGGGGTTTAATGAAAAACTGTTTTTT. It translates to CASSLFAGGFNEKLFF.

To note about this clonotype: Likely a read error: the CDR3 ends without its conserved phenylalanine or tryptophan. The chain employs TRBV19 and TRBJ1-1, with a possible D match to TRBD1 (5 bases). V gave up 4 bases and J gave up 0 bases, with 15 bases separating them. This CDR3 contains 16 residues. CDR1 LNHDA and CDR2 SQIVND come from the germline V gene (reference sequence). Here the CDR3 reads CASSTPGTSMNTEAFL. The CDR3 nucleotides read TGTGCCAGTAGTACACCCGGGACTTCAATGAACACTGAAGCTTTCCTT.

The CDR3 spells CASSPHPRGPLYEQYF. The CDR3 nucleotides are TGTGCCAGCAGCCCCCACCCGCGGGGGCCCCTCTACGAGCAGTACTTC. The chain joins TRBV7-8 to TRBJ2-7, with D perhaps TRBD2 (7 bases). Germline V gives CDR1 SGHVS, CDR2 FQNEAQ. This CDR3 region has 16 residues. Trimming removed 5 bases from V and 3 bases from J, with 20 bases in between.

This clonotype was seen only a few times. The chain carries TRBV7-2 and TRBJ2-7; 10 bases are shared with TRBD1. This CDR3 region has 14 residues. CDR1 and CDR2 from the germline V gene are SGHTA and FQGNSA. Losses at the gene ends were 5 bases for V and 4 bases for J; bases not matched to a gene: 5. CDR3 nucleotide sequence: TGTGCCAGCAGCAAAGACAGGGGGCTATACGAGCAGTACTTC. It is translated as CASSKDRGLYEQYF.

This clonotype was found many times. This sequence joins TRBV7-9 and TRBJ2-7; TRBD1 agrees at 7 bases. CDR3 length equals 15 residues. After removal of 4 bases from V and 4 bases from J, the junction contained 10 bases not matched to a gene. Per germline, CDR1 SEHNR and CDR2 FQNEAQ (reference sequence). This CDR3 is CASSSPDRDRYEQYF. The CDR3 nucleotides read TGTGCCAGCAGCTCGCCCGACAGGGATCGTTACGAGCAGTACTTC. The full variable domain, rest sourced from reference TRBV7-9 and TRBJ2-7, is DTGVSQNPRHKITKRGQNVTFRCDPISEHNRLYWYRQTLGQGPEFLTYFQNEAQLEKSRLLSDRFSAERPKGSFSTLEIQRTEQGDSAMYLCASSSPDRDRYEQYFGPGTRLTVT.

The chain combines TRBV6-2 or TRBV6-3 with TRBJ2-7; TRBD1 matches 10 bases. This CDR3 is 16 amino acids long. Germline V gene data show CDR1 as MNHEY and CDR2 as SVGEGT. Germline trimming cut 5 bases from V and 4 bases from J; bases unmatched to any gene: 11. The CDR3: CASSTTAGTGEYEQYF. Here the CDR3 DNA reads TGTGCCAGCAGTACGACGGCCGGGACAGGGGAATACGAGCAGTACTTC.

This clonotype turned up a few times. This chain connects TRBV2 to TRBJ2-6; no clear D. The V gene's germline CDR1 is SNHLY and CDR2 FYNNEI. Trimming took off 4 bases at V and 1 base at J, with 11 bases between the two ends. The CDR3 has 16 residues. The DNA of the CDR3 is TGTGCCAGCAGTGGGTTGGTCGCTTCTGGGGCCAACGTCCTGACTTTC. Translation: CASSGLVASGANVLTF.

V usage is TRBV19 and J usage is TRBJ2-7; possibly TRBD1 or TRBD2 for D (6 bases each). The germline V and J ends were trimmed by 2 bases and 5 bases, with 22 bases remaining between them. The CDR3 runs 17 residues. Germline V gene data show CDR1 as LNHDA and CDR2 as SQIVND (reference sequence). For the CDR3, the DNA is TGTGCCAGTAGTATACCCCTTTCTGAGGGGGGTTTCGACGAGCAGTACTTC. It is translated as CASSIPLSEGGFDEQYF.

This clonotype has only one observation. The chain has TRBV7-9 and TRBJ2-1; the D gene is possibly TRBD1 (5 bases). Trimming cost V 4 bases and J 9 bases, with 13 bases left between them. CDR3 length: 13 amino acids. CDR1 and CDR2 (germline): SEHNR, FQNEAQ (reference sequence). In DNA form, the CDR3 reads TGTGCCAGCAGCTACACGAAAAGGGGTGAGCAGTTCTTC. This sequence encodes CASSYTKRGEQFF.

The chain links TRBV24-1 to TRBJ2-1, with D possibly called TRBD1 or TRBD2 (5 bases each). Germline-derived CDR1 and CDR2 are KGHDR and SFDVKD. CDR3 length equals 11 residues. The V end was cut by 12 bases, the J end by 5 bases, with 10 bases between. The DNA of the CDR3 is TGTGCCCCAGGGAGCAACAATGAGCAGTTCTTC. Protein sequence: CAPGSNNEQFF.

The gene calls are TRBV5-1 and TRBJ2-5; no clear D. CDR1 and CDR2 from the germline V gene are SGHRS and YFSETQ. V was trimmed by 1 base and J by 3 bases, leaving 13 bases between them. The CDR3 is 15 amino acids. CDR3: CASSLSRRPKETQYF. For the CDR3, the DNA is TGCGCCAGCAGCTTGTCGCGGCGGCCCAAAGAGACCCAGTACTTC.

This clonotype was detected many times. The gene calls are TRBV6-5 and TRBJ1-2, with D hard to call. The CDR3 spans 11 residues. V was trimmed by 8 bases and J by 8 bases, leaving 12 bases between them. Looked up from germline, CDR1 is MNHEY and CDR2 is SVGAGI. The CDR3 sequence: CASGSMGGYTF. DNA for the CDR3: TGTGCCAGCGGATCGATGGGAGGCTACACCTTC.

This chain uses TRBV7-2 with TRBJ2-5; tentatively, D is TRBD1 or TRBD2 (5 bases each). Germline V gene lookup returns CDR1 SGHTA and CDR2 FQGNSA. V lost 5 bases and J 5 bases, leaving 15 bases between the germline ends. The CDR3 is 14 amino acids. CDR3 protein: CASSVNGARETQYF. The CDR3 DNA is TGTGCCAGCAGCGTTAACGGGGCCCGTGAGACCCAGTACTTC. The full variable domain, with the rest looked up from reference TRBV7-2 and TRBJ2-5, is GAGVSQSPSNKVTEKGKDVELRCDPISGHTALYWYRQSLGQGLEFLIYFQGNSAPDKSGLPSDRFSAERTGGSVSTLTIQRTQQEDSAVYLCASSVNGARETQYFGPGTRLLVL.

This clonotype was counted a few times. This CDR3 is CASSFGQGRTGELFF. DNA for the CDR3: TGCGCCAGCAGCTTCGGACAGGGTAGGACCGGGGAGCTGTTTTTT. This chain links TRBV4-1 with TRBJ2-2, with 8 nucleotides matching TRBD1. CDR1 and CDR2 (germline): MGHRA, YSYEKL. This CDR3 region has 15 residues. The V and J ends lost 5 bases and 5 bases, in that order; junction bases with no gene match: 7.

The genes are TRBV19 and TRBJ1-1, with D tentatively TRBD1 (6 bases). CDR3 length equals 15 residues. The V and J ends lost 3 bases and 4 bases respectively, with 15 bases between them. In germline, CDR1 is LNHDA, CDR2 SQIVND (reference sequence). In DNA, the CDR3 is TGTGCCAGTAGTATGGTAGAGGGGGGTGGCACTGAAGCTTTCTTT. It is translated as CASSMVEGGGTEAFF.

This clonotype was recorded many times. The V gene is TRBV19, the J gene TRBJ1-1, with D possibly matching TRBD1 (5 bases). From germline, CDR1 is LNHDA and CDR2 SQIVND (reference sequence). CDR3 length equals 13 residues. V was trimmed by 10 bases and J by 11 bases, leaving 23 bases between them. CDR3 amino acids: CATTGQLRMGAFF. CDR3 DNA: TGTGCCACCACGGGGCAGCTCAGGATGGGGGCTTTCTTT.

The CDR3 nucleotides are TGTGCCAGCAGACCCGACCCCATAAGCGAGCAGTACTTC. It encodes CASRPDPISEQYF. The rearrangement links TRBV6-5 to TRBJ2-7; D is undetermined. CDR1 is MNHEY and CDR2 is SVGAGI in the germline V gene. Trimming removed 6 bases from V and 6 bases from J, with 15 bases in between. This CDR3 comprises 13 residues.

The chain links TRBV20-1 to TRBJ1-4, with TRBD1 identical over 8 bases. The trim removed 3 bases at V and 8 bases at J, leaving 11 bases unmatched. Germline V CDR1 and CDR2: DFQATT, SNEGSKA (reference sequence). The CDR3 runs to 15 residues. The chain's CDR3 is CSASEQGASREKLFF. CDR3 nucleotide sequence: TGCAGTGCTAGCGAGCAGGGGGCGAGTAGGGAAAAACTGTTTTTT.